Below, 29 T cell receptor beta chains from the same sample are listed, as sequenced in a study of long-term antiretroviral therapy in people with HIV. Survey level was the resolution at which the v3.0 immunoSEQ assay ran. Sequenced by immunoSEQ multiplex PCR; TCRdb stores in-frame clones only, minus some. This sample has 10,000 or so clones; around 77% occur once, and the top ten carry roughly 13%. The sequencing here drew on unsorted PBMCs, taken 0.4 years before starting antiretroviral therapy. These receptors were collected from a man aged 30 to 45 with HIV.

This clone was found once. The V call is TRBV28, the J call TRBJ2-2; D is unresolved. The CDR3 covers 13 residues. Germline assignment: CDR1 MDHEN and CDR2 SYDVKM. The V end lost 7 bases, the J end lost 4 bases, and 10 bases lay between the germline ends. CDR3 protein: CASNLAATGELFF. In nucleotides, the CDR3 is TGTGCCAGCAACCTGGCAGCCACCGGGGAGCTGTTTTTT.

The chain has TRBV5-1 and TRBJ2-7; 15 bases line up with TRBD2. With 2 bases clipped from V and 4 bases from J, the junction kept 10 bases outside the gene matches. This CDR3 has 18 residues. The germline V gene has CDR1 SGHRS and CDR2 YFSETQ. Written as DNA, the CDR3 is TGCGCCAGCAGCTTAAGGACTAGCGGGGGGGCGATGGGGTACGAGCAGTACTTC. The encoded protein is CASSLRTSGGAMGYEQYF.

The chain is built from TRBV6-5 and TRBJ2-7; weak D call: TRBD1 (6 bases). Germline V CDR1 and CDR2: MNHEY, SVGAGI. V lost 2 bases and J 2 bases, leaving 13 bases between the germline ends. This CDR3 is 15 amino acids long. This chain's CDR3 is CASSYGTPRAYEQYF. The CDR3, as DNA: TGTGCCAGCAGTTACGGGACACCCCGGGCCTACGAGCAGTACTTC.

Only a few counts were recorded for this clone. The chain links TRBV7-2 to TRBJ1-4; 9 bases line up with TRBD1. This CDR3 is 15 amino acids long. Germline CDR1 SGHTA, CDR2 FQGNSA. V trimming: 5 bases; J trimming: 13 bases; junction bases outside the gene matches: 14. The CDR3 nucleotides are TGTGCCAGCAGCCTGCCGGGACAGGGACGTACGTCACTGTTTTTT. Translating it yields CASSLPGQGRTSLFF.

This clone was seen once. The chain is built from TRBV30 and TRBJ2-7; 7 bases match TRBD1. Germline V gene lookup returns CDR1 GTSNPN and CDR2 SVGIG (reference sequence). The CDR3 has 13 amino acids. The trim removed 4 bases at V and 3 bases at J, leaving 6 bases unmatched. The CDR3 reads CAWTRQGFYEQYF. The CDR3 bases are TGTGCCTGGACCCGACAGGGTTTCTACGAGCAGTACTTC.

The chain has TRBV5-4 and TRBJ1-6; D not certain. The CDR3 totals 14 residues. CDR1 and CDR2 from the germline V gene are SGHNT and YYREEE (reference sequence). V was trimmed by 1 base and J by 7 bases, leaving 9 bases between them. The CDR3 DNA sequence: TGTGCCAGCAGCTTGACCTCCGGGAATTCACCCCTCCACTTT. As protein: CASSLTSGNSPLHF.

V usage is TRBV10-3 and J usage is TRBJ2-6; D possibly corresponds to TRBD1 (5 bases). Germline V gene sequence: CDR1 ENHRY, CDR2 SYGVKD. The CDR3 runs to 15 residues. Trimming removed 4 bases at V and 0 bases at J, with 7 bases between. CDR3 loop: CAISGRGSGANVLTF. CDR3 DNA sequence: TGTGCCATCAGTGGTAGGGGCTCTGGGGCCAACGTCCTGACTTTC.

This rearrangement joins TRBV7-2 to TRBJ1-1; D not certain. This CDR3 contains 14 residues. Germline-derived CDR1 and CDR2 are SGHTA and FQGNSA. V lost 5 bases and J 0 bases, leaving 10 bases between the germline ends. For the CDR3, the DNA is TGTGCCAGCAGCCTCGACGGAATGAACACTGAAGCTTTCTTT. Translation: CASSLDGMNTEAFF.

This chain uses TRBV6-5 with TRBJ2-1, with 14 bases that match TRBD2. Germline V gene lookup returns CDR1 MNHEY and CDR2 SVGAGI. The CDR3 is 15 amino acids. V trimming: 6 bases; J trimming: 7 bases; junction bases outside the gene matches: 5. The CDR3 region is CASSPGTSGGNEQFF. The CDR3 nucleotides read TGTGCCAGCAGCCCCGGGACTAGCGGGGGTAATGAGCAGTTCTTC.

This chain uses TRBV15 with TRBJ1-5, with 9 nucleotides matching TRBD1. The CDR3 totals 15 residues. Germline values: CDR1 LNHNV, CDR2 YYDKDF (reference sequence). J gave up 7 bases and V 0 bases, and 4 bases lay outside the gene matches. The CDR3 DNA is TGTGCCACCAGCAGAGATACAGGGGGCGGGCAGCCCCAGCATTTT. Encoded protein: CATSRDTGGGQPQHF.

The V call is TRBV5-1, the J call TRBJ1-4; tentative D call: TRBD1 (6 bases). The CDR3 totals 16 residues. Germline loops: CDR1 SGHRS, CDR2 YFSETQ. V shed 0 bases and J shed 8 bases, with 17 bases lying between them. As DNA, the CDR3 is TGCGCCAGCAGCTTGGGTTCATCAGGGGCAGGGGAAAAACTGTTTTTT. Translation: CASSLGSSGAGEKLFF.

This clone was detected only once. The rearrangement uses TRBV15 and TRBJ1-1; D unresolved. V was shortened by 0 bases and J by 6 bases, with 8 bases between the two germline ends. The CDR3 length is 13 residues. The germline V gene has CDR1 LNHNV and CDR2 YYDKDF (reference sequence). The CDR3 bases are TGTGCCACCAGCAGAGATCGCCATTCTGAAGCTTTCTTT. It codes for CATSRDRHSEAFF.

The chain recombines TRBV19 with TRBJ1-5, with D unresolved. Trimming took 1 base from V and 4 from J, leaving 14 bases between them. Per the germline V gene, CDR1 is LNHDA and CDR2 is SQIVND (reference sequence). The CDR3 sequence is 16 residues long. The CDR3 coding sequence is TGTGCCAGTAGTATAGCGTCTGGACTGATGAATCAGCCCCAGCATTTT. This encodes CASSIASGLMNQPQHF.

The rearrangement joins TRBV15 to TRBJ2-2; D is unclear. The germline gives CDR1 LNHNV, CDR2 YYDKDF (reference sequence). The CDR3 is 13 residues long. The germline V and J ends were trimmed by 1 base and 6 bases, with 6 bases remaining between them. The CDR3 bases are TGTGCCACCAGCAGAGGAGAGGCCGGGGAGCTGTTTTTT. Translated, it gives CATSRGEAGELFF.

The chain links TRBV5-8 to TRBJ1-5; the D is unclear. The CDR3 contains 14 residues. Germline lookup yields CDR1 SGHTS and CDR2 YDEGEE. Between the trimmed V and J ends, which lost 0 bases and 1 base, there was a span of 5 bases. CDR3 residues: CASSLEGSNQPQHF. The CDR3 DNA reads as TGTGCCAGCAGCTTGGAAGGGAGCAATCAGCCCCAGCATTTT.

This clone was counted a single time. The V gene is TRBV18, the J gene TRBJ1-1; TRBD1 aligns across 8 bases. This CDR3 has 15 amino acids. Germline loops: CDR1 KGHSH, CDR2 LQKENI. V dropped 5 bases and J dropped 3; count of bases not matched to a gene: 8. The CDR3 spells CASSALGTGYTEAFF. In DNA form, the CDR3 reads TGTGCCAGCTCAGCGCTTGGGACAGGCTACACTGAAGCTTTCTTT. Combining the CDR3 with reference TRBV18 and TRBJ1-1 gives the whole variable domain NAGVMQNPRHLVRRRGQEARLRCSPMKGHSHVYWYRQLPEEGLKFMVYLQKENIIDESGMPKERFSAEFPKEGPSILRIQQVVRGDSAAYFCASSALGTGYTEAFFGQGTRLTVV.

The CDR3, as DNA: TGTGCCAGCTCACCAGGGCGTAATCAGCCCCAGCATTTT. Protein: CASSPGRNQPQHF. This rearrangement joins TRBV18 to TRBJ1-5, with D unclear. CDR3 length: 13 amino acids. The V gene lost 2 bases and the J gene lost 4 bases, with 6 bases spanning the gap. Per the germline V gene, CDR1 is KGHSH and CDR2 is LQKENI. The full variable domain, completed using reference TRBV18 and TRBJ1-5, is NAGVMQNPRHLVRRRGQEARLRCSPMKGHSHVYWYRQLPEEGLKFMVYLQKENIIDESGMPKERFSAEFPKEGPSILRIQQVVRGDSAAYFCASSPGRNQPQHFGDGTRLSIL.

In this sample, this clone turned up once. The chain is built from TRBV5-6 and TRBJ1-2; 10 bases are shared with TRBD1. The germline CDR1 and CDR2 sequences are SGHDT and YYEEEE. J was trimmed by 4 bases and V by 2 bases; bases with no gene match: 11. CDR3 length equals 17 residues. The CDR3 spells CASSLRDPGQGIYGYTF. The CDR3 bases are TGTGCCAGCAGCTTACGCGATCCGGGACAGGGGATCTATGGCTACACCTTC.

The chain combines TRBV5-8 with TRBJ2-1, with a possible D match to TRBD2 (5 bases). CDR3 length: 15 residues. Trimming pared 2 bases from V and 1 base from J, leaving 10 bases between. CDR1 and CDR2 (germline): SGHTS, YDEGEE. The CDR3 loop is CASSLVLGSYNEQFF. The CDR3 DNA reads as TGTGCCAGCAGCTTAGTACTAGGATCCTACAATGAGCAGTTCTTC.

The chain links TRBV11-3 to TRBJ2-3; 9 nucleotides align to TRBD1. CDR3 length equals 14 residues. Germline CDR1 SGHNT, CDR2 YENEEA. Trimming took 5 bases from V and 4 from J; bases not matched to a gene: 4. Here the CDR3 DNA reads TGTGCCAGCAGCCCGACAGGGGGACCAGATACGCAGTATTTT. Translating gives CASSPTGGPDTQYF.

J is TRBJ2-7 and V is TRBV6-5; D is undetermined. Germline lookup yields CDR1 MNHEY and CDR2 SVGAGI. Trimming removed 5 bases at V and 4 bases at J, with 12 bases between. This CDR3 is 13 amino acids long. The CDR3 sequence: CASSTGNSYEQYF. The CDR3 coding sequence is TGTGCCAGCAGTACGGGCAACTCTTACGAGCAGTACTTC.

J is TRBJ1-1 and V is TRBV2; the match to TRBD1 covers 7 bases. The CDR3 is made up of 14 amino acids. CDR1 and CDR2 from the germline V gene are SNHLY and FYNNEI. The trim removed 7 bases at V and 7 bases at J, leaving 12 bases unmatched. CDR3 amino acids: CASNLLQGPFEAFF. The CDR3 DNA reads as TGTGCCAGCAACCTCCTACAGGGGCCGTTTGAAGCTTTCTTT.

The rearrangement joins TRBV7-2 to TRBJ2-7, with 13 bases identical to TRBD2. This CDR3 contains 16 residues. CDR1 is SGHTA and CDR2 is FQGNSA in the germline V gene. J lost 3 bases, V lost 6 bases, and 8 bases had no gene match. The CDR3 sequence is CASSFTGTSGNYEQYF. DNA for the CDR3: TGTGCCAGCAGTTTTACCGGGACTAGCGGGAACTACGAGCAGTACTTC.

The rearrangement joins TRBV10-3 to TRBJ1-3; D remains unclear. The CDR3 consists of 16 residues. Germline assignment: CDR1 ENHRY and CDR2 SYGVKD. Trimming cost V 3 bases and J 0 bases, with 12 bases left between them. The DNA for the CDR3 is TGTGCCATCAGTGAAGAGGGCAGCTACTCTGGAAACACCATATATTTT. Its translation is CAISEEGSYSGNTIYF.

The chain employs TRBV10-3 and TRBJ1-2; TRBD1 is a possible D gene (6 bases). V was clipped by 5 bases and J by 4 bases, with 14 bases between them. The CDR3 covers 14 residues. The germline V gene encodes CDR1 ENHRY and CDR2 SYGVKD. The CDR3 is CAISRQGQAYGYTF. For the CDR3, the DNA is TGTGCCATCAGTCGCCAGGGACAAGCCTATGGCTACACCTTC.

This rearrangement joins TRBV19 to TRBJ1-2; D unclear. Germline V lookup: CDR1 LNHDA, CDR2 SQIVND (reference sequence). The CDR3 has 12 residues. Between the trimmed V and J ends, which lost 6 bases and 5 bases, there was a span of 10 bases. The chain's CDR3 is CASRWDRYGYTF. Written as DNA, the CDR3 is TGTGCCAGTAGGTGGGATAGGTATGGCTACACCTTC.

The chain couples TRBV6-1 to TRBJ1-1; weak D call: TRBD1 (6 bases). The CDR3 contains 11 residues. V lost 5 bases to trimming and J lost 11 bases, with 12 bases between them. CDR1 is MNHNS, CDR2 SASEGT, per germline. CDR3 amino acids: CASSTGYLAFF. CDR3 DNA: TGTGCCAGCAGTACAGGGTACTTGGCTTTCTTT.

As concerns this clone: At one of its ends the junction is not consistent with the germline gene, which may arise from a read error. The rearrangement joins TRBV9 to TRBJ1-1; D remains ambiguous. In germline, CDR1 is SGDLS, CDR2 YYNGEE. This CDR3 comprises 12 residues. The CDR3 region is CASSRTNAEAFF. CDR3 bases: TGTGCCAGCAGCCGGACGAACGCTGAAGCTTTCTTT.

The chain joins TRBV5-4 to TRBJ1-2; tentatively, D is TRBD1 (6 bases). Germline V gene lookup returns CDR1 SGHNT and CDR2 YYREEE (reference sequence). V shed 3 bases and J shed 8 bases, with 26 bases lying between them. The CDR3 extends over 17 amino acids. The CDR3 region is CASSSPLGAGDRRGYTF. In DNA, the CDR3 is TGTGCCAGCAGCTCCCCCCTTGGGGCAGGGGATCGGAGAGGCTACACCTTC.